A selection of T cell receptor beta chains follows, all from one sample in a study of blood T cell repertoires in COVID-19. The method was immunoSEQ multiplex PCR; TCRdb's version includes in-frame clones alone and lacks a portion of them. In the table there are about 73,000 clones, roughly four fifths of which are singletons. Sequencing was done on a sample of peripheral blood. The receptors originated from a woman aged 60-70 years with acute or convalescent COVID-19. CDR3s include the opening cysteine and the closing phenylalanine or tryptophan. Each record gives: J gene, D gene, clone size, CDR3 length, V gene, CDR3 DNA, CDR3 protein. A D gene is named only where the DNA matches it firmly. Clone size is given for some rows only: seen once, a few or many times, or a class if the clone is expanded.

j_call: TRBJ2-7
d_call: -
clone_size: -
cdr3_length: 13
v_call: TRBV2
cdr3_nt: TGTGCCAGCAGTGCTCCCTCTAACTACGAGCAGTACTTC
cdr3_aa: CASSAPSNYEQYF

j_call: TRBJ1-2
d_call: -
clone_size: -
cdr3_length: 15
v_call: TRBV15
cdr3_nt: TGTGCCACCAGCAGAGATCGCAGGGGCGGCTATGGCTACACCTTC
cdr3_aa: CATSRDRRGGYGYTF

j_call: TRBJ1-4
d_call: TRBD1
clone_size: -
cdr3_length: 19
v_call: TRBV20-1
cdr3_nt: TGCAGTGCTAGTCCTCCCCCAGGGGGTTGGCTTGTCTCTAATGAAAAACTGTTTTTT
cdr3_aa: CSASPPPGGWLVSNEKLFF

j_call: TRBJ2-1
d_call: -
clone_size: few
cdr3_length: 14
v_call: TRBV7-2
cdr3_nt: TGTGCCAGCAGCCTTAGGGGAAGTGTGGATGAGCAGTTCTTC
cdr3_aa: CASSLRGSVDEQFF

j_call: TRBJ1-5
d_call: TRBD1
clone_size: -
cdr3_length: 15
v_call: TRBV24-1
cdr3_nt: TGTGCCACCAGCTCTTCAGGGGGGAGCAATCAGCCCCAGCATTTT
cdr3_aa: CATSSSGGSNQPQHF

j_call: TRBJ1-1
d_call: -
clone_size: -
cdr3_length: 14
v_call: TRBV30
cdr3_nt: TGTGCCTGGAGAACGGGGGGGGTACCTCGCGAAGCTTTCTTT
cdr3_aa: CAWRTGGVPREAFF

j_call: TRBJ1-6
d_call: -
clone_size: -
cdr3_length: 14
v_call: TRBV6-1
cdr3_nt: TGTGCCAGCAGTGAACCCCAGGGGTTAGCACCCCTCCACTTT
cdr3_aa: CASSEPQGLAPLHF

j_call: TRBJ1-1
d_call: -
clone_size: -
cdr3_length: 13
v_call: TRBV6-4
cdr3_nt: TGTGCCAGCAGTGGGGAGGAGGGCACTGAAGCTTTCTTT
cdr3_aa: CASSGEEGTEAFF

j_call: TRBJ1-2
d_call: -
clone_size: -
cdr3_length: 13
v_call: TRBV18
cdr3_nt: TGTGCCAGCTCACCACCGACAGTCGGCGGCTACACCTTC
cdr3_aa: CASSPPTVGGYTF

j_call: TRBJ2-5
d_call: TRBD2
clone_size: -
cdr3_length: 15
v_call: TRBV9
cdr3_nt: TGTGCCAGCAGCCTGTTGGGCGGGGGGGAAGAGACCCAGTACTTC
cdr3_aa: CASSLLGGGEETQYF

j_call: TRBJ2-3
d_call: TRBD2
clone_size: -
cdr3_length: 16
v_call: TRBV5-4
cdr3_nt: TGTGCCAGCAGCCCTCAGCGGGGGGGTGTCACAGATACGCAGTATTTT
cdr3_aa: CASSPQRGGVTDTQYF

j_call: TRBJ1-1
d_call: -
clone_size: -
cdr3_length: 13
v_call: TRBV24-1
cdr3_nt: TGTGCCACCAGTGACCCTTCAGGCAAAGAGGCTTTCTTT
cdr3_aa: CATSDPSGKEAFF

j_call: TRBJ2-7
d_call: TRBD2
clone_size: -
cdr3_length: 17
v_call: TRBV5-1
cdr3_nt: TGCGCCAGCAGCTCCGGGACTAGCGGGGGGGAAAGGTACGAGCAGTACTTC
cdr3_aa: CASSSGTSGGERYEQYF

j_call: TRBJ1-1
d_call: TRBD1
clone_size: -
cdr3_length: 15
v_call: TRBV6-5
cdr3_nt: TGTGCCAGCAGTTCGTCCGGGACAGTGAACACTGAAGCTTTCTTT
cdr3_aa: CASSSSGTVNTEAFF

j_call: TRBJ2-2
d_call: TRBD1
clone_size: -
cdr3_length: 14
v_call: TRBV2
cdr3_nt: TGTGCCAGCAGCACAGGGGGCTTCACCGGGGAGCTGTTTTTT
cdr3_aa: CASSTGGFTGELFF

j_call: TRBJ2-3
d_call: -
clone_size: -
cdr3_length: 12
v_call: TRBV12-3/TRBV12-4
cdr3_nt: TGTGCCTCTCGGGGGGCTTCAGATACGCAGTATTTT
cdr3_aa: CASRGASDTQYF